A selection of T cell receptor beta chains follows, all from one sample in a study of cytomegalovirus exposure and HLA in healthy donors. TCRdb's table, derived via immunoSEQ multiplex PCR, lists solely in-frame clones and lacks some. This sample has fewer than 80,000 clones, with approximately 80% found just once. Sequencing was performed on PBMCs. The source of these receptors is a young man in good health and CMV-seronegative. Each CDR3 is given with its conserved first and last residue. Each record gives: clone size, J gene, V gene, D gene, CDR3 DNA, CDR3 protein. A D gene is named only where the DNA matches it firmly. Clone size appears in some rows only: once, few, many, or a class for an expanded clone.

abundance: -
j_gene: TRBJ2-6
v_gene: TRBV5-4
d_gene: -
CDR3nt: TGTGCCAGCAGCTTGTACGGGAGCTCTGGGGCCAACGTCCTGACTTTC
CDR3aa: CASSLYGSSGANVLTF

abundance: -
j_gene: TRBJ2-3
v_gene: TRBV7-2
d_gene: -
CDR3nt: TGTGCCAGCAACGTACCGGGACTCGTTAACACAGATACGCAGTATTTT
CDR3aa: CASNVPGLVNTDTQYF

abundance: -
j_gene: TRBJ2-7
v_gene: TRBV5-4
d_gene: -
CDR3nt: TGTGCCAGCAGCACAGACAGGCCTCCCTACGAGCAGTACTTC
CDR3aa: CASSTDRPPYEQYF

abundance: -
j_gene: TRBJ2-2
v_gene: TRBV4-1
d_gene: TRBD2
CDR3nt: TGCGCCAGCAGCCAAGTGGATATGGGACTAGCTGGCACCGGGGAGCTGTTTTTT
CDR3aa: CASSQVDMGLAGTGELFF

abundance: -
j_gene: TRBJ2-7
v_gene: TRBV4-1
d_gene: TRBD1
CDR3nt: TGCGCCAGCAGCCAATTGGGACAGGGTGAGGAGGTTTCCTACGAGCAGTACTTC
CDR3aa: CASSQLGQGEEVSYEQYF

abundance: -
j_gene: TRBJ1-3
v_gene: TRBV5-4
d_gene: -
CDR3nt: TGTGCCAGCAGTGCGGGGGCATCTGGAAACACCATATATTTT
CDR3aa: CASSAGASGNTIYF

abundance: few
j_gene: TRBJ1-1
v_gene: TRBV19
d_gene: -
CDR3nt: TGTGCCAGTAGTATAAAGTTTCCAGGAGAAGCTTTCTTT
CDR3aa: CASSIKFPGEAFF

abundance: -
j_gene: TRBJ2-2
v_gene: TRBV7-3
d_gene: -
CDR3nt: TGTGCCAGCAGCTCCCGGGGGGCGGGGACCGGGGAGCTGTTTTTT
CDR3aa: CASSSRGAGTGELFF

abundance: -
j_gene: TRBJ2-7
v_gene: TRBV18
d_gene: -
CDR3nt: TGTGCCAGCTCACCGGCCGTCAGGGGGGCAGGCAACGAGCAGTACTTC
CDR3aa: CASSPAVRGAGNEQYF

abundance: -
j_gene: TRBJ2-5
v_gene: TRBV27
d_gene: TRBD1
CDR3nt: TGTGCCAGCAGCTACGGGGGACAGGGAGAGACCCAGTACTTC
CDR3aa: CASSYGGQGETQYF

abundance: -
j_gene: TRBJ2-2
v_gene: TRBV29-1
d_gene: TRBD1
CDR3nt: TGCAGCGTCCTAGGGACAGCGAACACCGGGGAGCTGTTTTTT
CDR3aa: CSVLGTANTGELFF

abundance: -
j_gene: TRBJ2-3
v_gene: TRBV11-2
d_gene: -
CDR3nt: TGTGCCAGCAGCTTAGGAGGTGAGAGCACAGATACGCAGTATTTT
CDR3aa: CASSLGGESTDTQYF

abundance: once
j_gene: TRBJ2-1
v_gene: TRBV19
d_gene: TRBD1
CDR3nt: TGTGCCAGTAGTGAAATAGGACAGGCCAGCTCCTACAATGAGCAGTTCTTC
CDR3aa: CASSEIGQASSYNEQFF

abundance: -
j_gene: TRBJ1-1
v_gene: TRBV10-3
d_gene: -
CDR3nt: TGTGCCATCAGTGCCCGACAGGTCTCTAACACTGAAGCTTTCTTT
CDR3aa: CAISARQVSNTEAFF

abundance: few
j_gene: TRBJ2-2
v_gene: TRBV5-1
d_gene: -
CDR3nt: TGCGCCAGCAGCTTTGGACAGAGATCGAACACCGGGGAGCTGTTTTTT
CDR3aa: CASSFGQRSNTGELFF

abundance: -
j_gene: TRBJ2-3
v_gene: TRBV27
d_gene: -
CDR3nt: TGTGCCAGCAGTTTCGAGATAATTCCCGACAGGGAGGCAGATACGCAGTATTTT
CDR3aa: CASSFEIIPDREADTQYF

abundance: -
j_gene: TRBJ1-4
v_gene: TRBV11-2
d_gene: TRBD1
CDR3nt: TGTGCCAGCAGCTTAATGGTACTACAGGGGGCCGGTGAAAAACTGTTTTTT
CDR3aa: CASSLMVLQGAGEKLFF

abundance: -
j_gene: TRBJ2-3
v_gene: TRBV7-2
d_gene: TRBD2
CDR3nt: TGTGCCAGCAGCCCGGGAGGGGGTAGCACAGATACGCAGTATTTT
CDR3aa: CASSPGGGSTDTQYF

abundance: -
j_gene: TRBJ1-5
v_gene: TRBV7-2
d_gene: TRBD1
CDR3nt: TGTGCCAGCAGCCTTAACGGACAGGGAACTAATCAGCCCCAGCATTTT
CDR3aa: CASSLNGQGTNQPQHF

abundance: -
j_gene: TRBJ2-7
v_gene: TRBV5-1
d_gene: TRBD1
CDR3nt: TGCGCCAGCAGCCCCCAGGGGGCTTACGAGCAGTACTTC
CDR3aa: CASSPQGAYEQYF

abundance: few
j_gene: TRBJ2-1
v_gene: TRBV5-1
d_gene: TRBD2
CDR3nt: TGCGCCAGCAGCTTACGGGGGGGCTACAATGAGCAGTTCTTC
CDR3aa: CASSLRGGYNEQFF

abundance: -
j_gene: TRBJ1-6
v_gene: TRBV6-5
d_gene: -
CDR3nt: TGTGCCAGCAGTAGTGGCAGATCGAATTCACCCCTCCACTTT
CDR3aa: CASSSGRSNSPLHF

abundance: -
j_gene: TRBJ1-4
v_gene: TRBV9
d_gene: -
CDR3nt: TGTGCCAGCAGCGCGGGACACGCAACTAATGAAAAACTGTTTTTT
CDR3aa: CASSAGHATNEKLFF

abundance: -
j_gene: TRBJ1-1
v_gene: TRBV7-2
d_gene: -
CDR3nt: TGTGCCAGCAGCTTAGGAGGGCGCTTTGGGACTGAAGCTTTCTTT
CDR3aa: CASSLGGRFGTEAFF

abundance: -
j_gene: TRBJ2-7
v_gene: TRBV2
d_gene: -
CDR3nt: TGTGCCAGGAGGCCGGCATACGAGCAGTACTTC
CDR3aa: CARRPAYEQYF

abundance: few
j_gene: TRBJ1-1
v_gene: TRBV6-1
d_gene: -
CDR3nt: TGTGCCAGCAAACTCGGTATGAACACTGAAGCTTTCTTT
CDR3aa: CASKLGMNTEAFF

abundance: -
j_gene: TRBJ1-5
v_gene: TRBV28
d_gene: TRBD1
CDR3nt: TGTGCCAGCAGTTTAAGACAGGGATTCAATCAGCCCCAGCATTTT
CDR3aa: CASSLRQGFNQPQHF

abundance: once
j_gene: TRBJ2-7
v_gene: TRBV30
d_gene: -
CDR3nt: TGTGCCTCTTCACCCACCGGGAGCTCCTACGAGCAGTACTTC
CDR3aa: CASSPTGSSYEQYF

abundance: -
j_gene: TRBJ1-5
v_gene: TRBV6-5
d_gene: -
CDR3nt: TGTGCCAGCAGTTCCAGGGTCGGTGCTCAGCCCCAGCATTTT
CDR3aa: CASSSRVGAQPQHF

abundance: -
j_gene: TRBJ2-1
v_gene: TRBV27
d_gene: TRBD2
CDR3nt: TGTGCCAGCAACGCCGGGGGAGGGGTCGCTCTCTCCTACAATGAGCAGTTCTTC
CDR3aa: CASNAGGGVALSYNEQFF

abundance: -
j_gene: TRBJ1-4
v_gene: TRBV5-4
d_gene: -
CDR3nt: TGTGCCAGCAGCTTGAAGGGGCCAGATGAAAAACTGTTTTTT
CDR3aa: CASSLKGPDEKLFF

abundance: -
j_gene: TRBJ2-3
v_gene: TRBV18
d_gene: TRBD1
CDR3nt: TGTGCCAGCTCAATCCCAGGGGGCTACAGCACAGATACGCAGTATTTT
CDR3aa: CASSIPGGYSTDTQYF

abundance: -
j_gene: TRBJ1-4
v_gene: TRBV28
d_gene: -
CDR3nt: TGTGCCAGCAGGGAAATCAGGGCAGGGGATAATGAAAAACTGTTTTTT
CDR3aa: CASREIRAGDNEKLFF

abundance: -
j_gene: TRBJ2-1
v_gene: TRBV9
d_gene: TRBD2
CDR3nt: TGTGCCAGCAGCGCCTTAGCGGGGCTCAACAATGAGCAGTTCTTC
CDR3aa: CASSALAGLNNEQFF

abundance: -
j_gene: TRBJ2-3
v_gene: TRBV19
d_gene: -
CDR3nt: TGTGCCAGTAGTCACCGGGGAGGAGATACGCAGTATTTT
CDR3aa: CASSHRGGDTQYF

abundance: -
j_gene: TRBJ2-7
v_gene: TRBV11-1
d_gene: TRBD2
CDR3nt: TGTGCCAGCAGCTTAAAGGGGAGGGGCGCCTACGAGCAGTACTTC
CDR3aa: CASSLKGRGAYEQYF

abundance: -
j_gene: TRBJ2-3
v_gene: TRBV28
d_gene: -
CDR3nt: TGTGCCAGCAGTTTGAGAGAATCCCCTAGCACAGATACGCAGTATTTT
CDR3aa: CASSLRESPSTDTQYF

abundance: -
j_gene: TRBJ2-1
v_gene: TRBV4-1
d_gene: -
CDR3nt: TGCGCCAGCAGCCAATCTAGCGCCGCTTTGAATGAGCAGTTCTTC
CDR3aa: CASSQSSAALNEQFF

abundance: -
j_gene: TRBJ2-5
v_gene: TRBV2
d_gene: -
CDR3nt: TGTGCCAGCAGTGGGTCCGGGGGGCCCCAAGAGACCCAGTACTTC
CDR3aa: CASSGSGGPQETQYF

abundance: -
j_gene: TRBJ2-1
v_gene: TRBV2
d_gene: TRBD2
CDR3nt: TGTGCCAGCCTAGCGGGGGCCCCTGGGAATGAGCAGTTCTTC
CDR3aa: CASLAGAPGNEQFF

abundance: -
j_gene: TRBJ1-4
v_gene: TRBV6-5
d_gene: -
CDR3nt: TGTGCCAGCGGTATACAGGGCCGAGAAAAACTGTTTTTT
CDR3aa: CASGIQGREKLFF

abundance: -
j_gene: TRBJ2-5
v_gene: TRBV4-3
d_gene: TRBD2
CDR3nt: TGCGCCAGCAGCCGATCCTCGCGGGGAGGGGAGACCCAGTACTTC
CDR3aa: CASSRSSRGGETQYF

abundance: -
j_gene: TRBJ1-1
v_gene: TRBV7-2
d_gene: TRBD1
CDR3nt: TGTGCCAGCAGCTTAGGCTGGACAGGGTCGCAGGCTTTCTTT
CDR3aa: CASSLGWTGSQAFF

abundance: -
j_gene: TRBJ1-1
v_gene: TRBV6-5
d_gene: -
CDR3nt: TGTGCCAGCAGTTACGGGTCAGGGGAAGCTTTCTTT
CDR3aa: CASSYGSGEAFF

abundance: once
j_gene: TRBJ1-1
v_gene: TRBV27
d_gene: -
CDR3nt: TGTGCCAGCAGTTACCGGGTTGCCACTGAAGCTTTCTTT
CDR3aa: CASSYRVATEAFF

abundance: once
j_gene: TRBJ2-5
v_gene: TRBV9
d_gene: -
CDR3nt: TGTGCCAGCAGCACTTACCGGCAAGAGACCCAGTACTTC
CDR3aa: CASSTYRQETQYF

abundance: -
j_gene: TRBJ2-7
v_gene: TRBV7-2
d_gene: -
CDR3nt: TGTGCCAGCAGCTTATCAGGAGGGCCCTACGAGCAGTACTTC
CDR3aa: CASSLSGGPYEQYF

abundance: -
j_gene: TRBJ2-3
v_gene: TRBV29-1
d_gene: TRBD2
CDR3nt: TGCAGCGTCGGAGGGACCGGAGTGTCGGGGGGACTCACAGATACGCAGTATTTT
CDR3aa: CSVGGTGVSGGLTDTQYF

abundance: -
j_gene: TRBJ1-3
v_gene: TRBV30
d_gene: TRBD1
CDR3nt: TGTGCCTGGAGTGTCCGAGGGGGCGAAAACACCATATATTTT
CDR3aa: CAWSVRGGENTIYF

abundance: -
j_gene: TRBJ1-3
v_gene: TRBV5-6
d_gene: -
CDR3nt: TGTGCCAGCAGCTTAACAGGAATCTCTGGAAACACCATATATTTT
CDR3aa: CASSLTGISGNTIYF

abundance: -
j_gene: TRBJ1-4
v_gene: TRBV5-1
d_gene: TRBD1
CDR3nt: TGCGCCAGCAGCTTAAAACAGGGGCCGGCTAATGAAAAACTGTTTTTT
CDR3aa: CASSLKQGPANEKLFF

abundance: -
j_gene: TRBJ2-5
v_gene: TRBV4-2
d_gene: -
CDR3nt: TGTGCCAGCAGCCAAGAACGGGGTCGGGAGACCCAGTACTTC
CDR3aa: CASSQERGRETQYF

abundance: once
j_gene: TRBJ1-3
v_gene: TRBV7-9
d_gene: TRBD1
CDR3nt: TGTGCCAGCAGCCGGGACAGGAGCTCTGGAAACACCATATATTTT
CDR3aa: CASSRDRSSGNTIYF

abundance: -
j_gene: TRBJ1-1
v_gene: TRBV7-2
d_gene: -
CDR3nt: TGTGCCAGCAGCTTGCACCTAGCTCCGAACACTGAAGCTTTCTTT
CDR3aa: CASSLHLAPNTEAFF

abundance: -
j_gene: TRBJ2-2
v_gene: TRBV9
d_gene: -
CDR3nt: TGTGCCAGCAGCGTAGCTTCCCTCTCTCCGACCGGGGAGCTGTTTTTT
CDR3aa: CASSVASLSPTGELFF

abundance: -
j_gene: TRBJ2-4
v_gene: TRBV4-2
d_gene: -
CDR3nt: TGTGCCAGCAGCCAAGACGGGGGGCTTGCCAAAAACATTCAGTACTTC
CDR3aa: CASSQDGGLAKNIQYF

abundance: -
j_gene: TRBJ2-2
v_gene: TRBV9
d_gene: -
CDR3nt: TGTGCCAGCGAGGCCCTCCCGAGCACCGGGGAGCTGTTTTTT
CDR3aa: CASEALPSTGELFF

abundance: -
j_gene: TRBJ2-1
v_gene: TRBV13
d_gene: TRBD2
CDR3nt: TGTGCCAGCAGCTTTGGGACTAGCGGGGGGGCCTCTGGTGAGCAGTTCTTC
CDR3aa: CASSFGTSGGASGEQFF